The 6 T cell receptor beta chains below come from one sample, sequenced in a study of blood T cell repertoires in COVID-19. Generated by immunoSEQ multiplex PCR, the TCRdb table keeps only in-frame clones and is missing some. The profile shows about 160,000 clones, about 87% of them singletons. The sequenced sample was peripheral blood. The receptors were gathered from a woman aged 55-70 years who had recovered from COVID-19.

The chain couples TRBV24-1 to TRBJ2-1, with 7 bases fitting TRBD1. CDR3 length: 15 amino acids. The V and J ends lost 5 bases and 1 base, in that order; junction bases with no gene match: 4. Per the germline V gene, CDR1 is KGHDR and CDR2 is SFDVKD. Here the CDR3 DNA reads TGTGCCACCAGTGGAGGACAGGATTCCTACAATGAGCAGTTCTTC. Encoded protein: CATSGGQDSYNEQFF.

The CDR3 is CASSETSGGPSTQYF. The DNA of the CDR3 is TGTGCCAGCAGCGAGACTAGCGGGGGGCCGAGTACGCAGTATTTT. The chain employs TRBV3-1 (or the pseudogene TRBV3-2) and TRBJ2-3; TRBD2 aligns across 13 bases. Per germline, CDR1 LGHDT and CDR2 YNNKEL (reference sequence). This CDR3 region has 15 residues. V trimming: 5 bases; J trimming: 8 bases; junction bases outside the gene matches: 7.

This clone was counted a single time. The rearrangement joins TRBV28 to TRBJ2-1, with 9 nucleotides matching TRBD1. V was pared by 5 bases and J by 3 bases, with 5 bases of the junction left unmatched. Per germline, CDR1 MDHEN and CDR2 SYDVKM. This CDR3 is built from 15 residues. CDR3 amino acids: CASSHRGQYYNEQFF. The CDR3 DNA reads as TGTGCCAGCAGTCACAGGGGGCAATACTACAATGAGCAGTTCTTC.

The V call is TRBV5-4, the J call TRBJ1-2; D gene ambiguous. This CDR3 comprises 15 residues. In germline, CDR1 is SGHNT, CDR2 YYREEE (reference sequence). With 4 bases removed from V and 4 bases from J, the gap between germline ends came to 17 bases. The CDR3 protein is CASSVAGQPGYGYTF. The CDR3 DNA is TGTGCCAGCAGCGTGGCCGGCCAACCGGGCTATGGCTACACCTTC.

This sequence joins TRBV14 and TRBJ1-2; D may be TRBD1 (5 bases). The germline gives CDR1 SGHDN, CDR2 FVKESK. V lost 0 bases to trimming and J lost 4 bases, with 6 bases between them. This CDR3 contains 13 residues. The CDR3 reads CASSQDRAYGYTF. The CDR3 region has the DNA TGTGCCAGCAGCCAAGACAGGGCCTATGGCTACACCTTC.

In DNA form, the CDR3 reads TGTGCCAGCAGTGGGGGCGGGGGCCCCGACACTGAAGCTTTCTTT. This encodes CASSGGGGPDTEAFF. V and J are TRBV28 and TRBJ1-1, with a possible D match to TRBD1 (6 bases). CDR1 is MDHEN and CDR2 is SYDVKM in the germline V gene. The ends were cut back, 5 bases at V and 3 bases at J, with 16 bases in the middle. CDR3 length: 15 residues.